This entry features one T cell receptor beta chain sequence. Its antigen is undetermined. A multiplex PCR was run with 60 Vbeta primers and 13 Jbeta primers. TCRdb's copy holds only in-frame clones and misses some; the assay was immunoSEQ multiplex PCR. The sample has about 120,000 clones, over 75% seen once. Trimming stripped 6 bases from V and 14 bases from J, with 17 bases between. Germline V CDR1 and CDR2: MNHEY, SVGAGI. This CDR3 spans 12 amino acids. The data were taken from a study of cytomegalovirus exposure and HLA in healthy donors. Study-level points and caveats: CMV serostatus alone was available as immune exposure information. Sequencing had likely introduced a cluster of highly shared sequence variants as an artifact.

The receptor was isolated from a woman between 18 and 29 years old in good health and CMV-seronegative. The sequenced sample was PBMCs. The chain combines TRBV6-5 with TRBJ2-4; D may be TRBD1 (6 bases). The CDR3 DNA reads TGTGCCAGCAGACGGGGACATTCCCGCGAGTACTTC. This encodes CASRRGHSREYF.